The 7 T cell receptor beta chains reported below all come from one sample, sequenced in a study of blood T cell repertoires in COVID-19 (dated by TCRdb to about 2020). Receptor libraries were prepared by the immunoSEQ multiplex PCR assay. In TCRdb, the immuneACCESS table is reduced to in-frame sequences with V and J assigned. These tables do not hold every clone; where another copy was compared, an unresolved V gene accounts for under half, and the others remain unexplained. The sample has 350,000 to 550,000 clones on record, roughly nine tenths of them singletons. The ten most abundant clones make up approximately 2% of the sample. Sequenced sample: PBMCs or T cells enriched from blood (not recorded which). Every receptor here comes from a woman under 30 with acute COVID-19.

This chain links TRBV4-1 with TRBJ1-2; no clear D gene. This CDR3 spans 14 amino acids. Trimming left V 0 bases short and J 3 bases short, with 8 bases between. Germline CDR1 and CDR2: MGHRA and YSYEKL. The CDR3 here is CASSQDRKYYGYTF. As DNA, the CDR3 is TGCGCCAGCAGCCAAGACAGGAAATACTATGGCTACACCTTC.

The J gene is TRBJ2-6, the V gene TRBV9, with D tentatively TRBD1 (6 bases). CDR1 and CDR2 (germline): SGDLS, YYNGEE. V gave up 0 bases and J gave up 0 bases, with 13 bases separating them. The CDR3 runs to 18 residues. The DNA of the CDR3 is TGTGCCAGCAGCGTAGTGCCCCAGGGGAGCTCTGGGGCCAACGTCCTGACTTTC. Its protein product is CASSVVPQGSSGANVLTF. The whole variable domain, remainder taken from reference TRBV9 and TRBJ2-6, is DSGVTQTPKHLITATGQRVTLRCSPRSGDLSVYWYQQSLDQGLQFLIQYYNGEERAKGNILERFSAQQFPDLHSELNLSSLELGDSALYFCASSVVPQGSSGANVLTFGAGSRLTVL.

The chain couples TRBV7-2 to TRBJ2-7, with TRBD1 matching over 10 bases. CDR1 and CDR2 (germline): SGHTA, FQGNSA. CDR3 length: 15 amino acids. J gave up 2 bases and V 4 bases, and 5 bases lay outside the gene matches. DNA of the CDR3: TGTGCCAGCAGCTCCAGGGACAGGGGCCCCTACGAGCAGTACTTC. It encodes CASSSRDRGPYEQYF.

This clone has a handful of counts. V and J are TRBV5-1 and TRBJ1-2; D gene unclear. Trimming left V 0 bases short and J 7 bases short, with 7 bases between. Germline V gene data show CDR1 as SGHRS and CDR2 as YFSETQ. The CDR3 has 12 amino acids. CDR3 loop: CASSLDSFGYTF. CDR3 in DNA: TGCGCCAGCAGCTTGGACAGTTTTGGCTACACCTTC.

The J gene is TRBJ1-2, the V gene TRBV6-5, with 7 nucleotides matching TRBD1. Unmatched junction bases numbered 12, after V lost 2 bases and J lost 12 bases. Per germline, CDR1 MNHEY and CDR2 SVGAGI. CDR3 length equals 14 residues. The CDR3 DNA sequence: TGTGCCAGCAGTTACGGAGACAGGGTTGTAGGCGACACCTTC. The encoded protein is CASSYGDRVVGDTF.

There are a few counts of this clone. The chain joins TRBV28 to TRBJ2-2, with unresolved D. The CDR3 sequence is 13 residues long. V was pared by 5 bases and J by 5 bases, with 9 bases between. Germline lookup yields CDR1 MDHEN and CDR2 SYDVKM. The CDR3 loop reads CASSPPQTGELFF. The CDR3 DNA follows: TGTGCCAGCAGTCCCCCTCAGACCGGGGAGCTGTTTTTT.

In the case of this clone: Other DNA sequences within the sample encode an identical CDR3. The rearrangement joins TRBV19 to TRBJ2-7; 12 bases map to TRBD2. This CDR3 contains 14 residues. V lost 5 bases to trimming and J lost 3 bases; unmatched junction nucleotides: 2. Germline CDR1 reads LNHDA; CDR2 reads SQIVND (reference sequence). Here the CDR3 reads CASSRTSGNYEQYF. The DNA of the CDR3 is TGTGCCAGTAGTCGGACTAGCGGGAACTACGAGCAGTACTTC.